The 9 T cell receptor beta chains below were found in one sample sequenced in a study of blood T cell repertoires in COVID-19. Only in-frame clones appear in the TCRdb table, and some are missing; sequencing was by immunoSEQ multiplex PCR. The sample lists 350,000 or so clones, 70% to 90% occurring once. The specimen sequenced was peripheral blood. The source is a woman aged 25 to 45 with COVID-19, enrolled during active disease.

This CDR3 is CATSRLAGGYEQYF. The CDR3 bases are TGTGCCACCAGCAGACTAGCGGGGGGATACGAGCAGTACTTC. J is TRBJ2-7 and V is TRBV15; the match to TRBD2 covers 11 bases. V was pared by 2 bases and J by 4 bases, with 1 base of the junction left unmatched. The germline gives CDR1 LNHNV, CDR2 YYDKDF (reference sequence). The CDR3 contains 14 residues.

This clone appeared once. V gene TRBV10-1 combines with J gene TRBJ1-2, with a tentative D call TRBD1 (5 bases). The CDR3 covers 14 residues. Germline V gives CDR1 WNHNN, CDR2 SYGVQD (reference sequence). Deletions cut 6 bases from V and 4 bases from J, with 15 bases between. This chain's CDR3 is CASRDPGRGYGYTF. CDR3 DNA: TGCGCCAGCAGGGATCCAGGGAGGGGCTATGGCTACACCTTC.

In nucleotides, the CDR3 is TGTGCCTGGAGTGTAGGGGGTTCCGCCAATCAGCCCCAGCATTTT. It specifies CAWSVGGSANQPQHF. V and J are TRBV30 and TRBJ1-5, with D possibly matching TRBD1 (6 bases). Trimming removed 0 bases from V and 3 bases from J, with 12 bases in between. Germline CDR1 reads GTSNPN; CDR2 reads SVGIG (reference sequence). The CDR3 extends over 15 amino acids.

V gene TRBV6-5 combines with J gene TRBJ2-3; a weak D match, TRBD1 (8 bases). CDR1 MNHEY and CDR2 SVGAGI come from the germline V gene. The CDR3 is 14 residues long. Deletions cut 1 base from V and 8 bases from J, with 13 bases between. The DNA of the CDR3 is TGTGCCAGCAGTTACTACACAGGGGGGGGTACGCAGTATTTT. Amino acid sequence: CASSYYTGGGTQYF.

The CDR3 DNA sequence: TGCAGCGTAGGGGACAGAACCTCCTACGAGCAGTACTTC. Residues: CSVGDRTSYEQYF. The V gene is TRBV29-1, the J gene TRBJ2-7; the match to TRBD1 covers 7 bases. The germline gives CDR1 SQVTM, CDR2 ANQGSEA. Trimming at V came to 6 bases and at J to 0 bases, leaving 5 bases not matched to a gene. The CDR3 is 13 amino acids.

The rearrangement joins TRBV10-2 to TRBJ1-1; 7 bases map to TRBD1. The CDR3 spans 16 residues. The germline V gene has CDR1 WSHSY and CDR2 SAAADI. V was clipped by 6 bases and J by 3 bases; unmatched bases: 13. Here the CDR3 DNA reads TGCGCCAGCAGAGGGGGCGTCTCGTTGTGGGACACTGAAGCTTTCTTT. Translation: CASRGGVSLWDTEAFF.

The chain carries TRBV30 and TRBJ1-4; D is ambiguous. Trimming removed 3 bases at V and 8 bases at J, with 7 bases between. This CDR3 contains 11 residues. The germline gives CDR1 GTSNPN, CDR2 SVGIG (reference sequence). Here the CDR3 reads CAWRAVEKLFF. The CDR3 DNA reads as TGTGCCTGGAGGGCGGTAGAAAAACTGTTTTTT.

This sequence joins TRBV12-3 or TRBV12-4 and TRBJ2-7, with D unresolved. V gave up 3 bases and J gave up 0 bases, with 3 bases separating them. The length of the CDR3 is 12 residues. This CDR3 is CASSFNSYEQYV. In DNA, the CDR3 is TGTGCCAGCAGTTTTAACTCCTACGAGCAGTACGTC.

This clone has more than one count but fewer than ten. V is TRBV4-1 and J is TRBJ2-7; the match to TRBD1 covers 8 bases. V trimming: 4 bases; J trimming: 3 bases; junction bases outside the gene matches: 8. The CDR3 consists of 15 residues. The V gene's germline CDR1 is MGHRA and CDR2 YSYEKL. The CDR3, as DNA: TGCGCCAGCAGCCCAGTAGGCAGGGGGCACTACGAGCAGTACTTC. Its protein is CASSPVGRGHYEQYF.